Shown below are 7 T cell receptor beta chains from a single sample sequenced in a study of preoperative IRX-2 immunotherapy in early breast cancer. Generated by immunoSEQ multiplex PCR, the TCRdb table keeps only in-frame clones and is missing some. This sample carries roughly 5,300 clones, around 73% of them seen once, and the ten largest clones take roughly 15%. Treatment noted: preoperative locoregional IRX-2 cytokine immunotherapy. Source: tumor tissue, taken before IRX-2 immunotherapy. These TCRs come from a human donor with breast cancer.

In this sample, this clone turned up a few times. V gene TRBV11-3 combines with J gene TRBJ1-2, with 8 nucleotides matching TRBD1. This CDR3 spans 15 amino acids. The J segment lost 2 bases and the V segment lost 7 bases, leaving 9 bases of the junction unmatched. Germline lookup yields CDR1 SGHNT and CDR2 YENEEA. CDR3: CASNLNQGANYGYTF. CDR3 coding DNA: TGTGCCAGCAATCTGAATCAGGGGGCGAACTATGGCTACACCTTC. Full variable domain (rest looked up from reference TRBV11-3 and TRBJ1-2): EAGVVQSPRYKIIEKKQPVAFWCNPISGHNTLYWYLQNLGQGPELLIRYENEEAVDDSQLPKDRFSAERLKGVDSTLKIQPAELGDSAVYLCASNLNQGANYGYTFGSGTRLTVV.

V is TRBV6-8 and J is TRBJ1-4; D perhaps matches TRBD1 (5 bases). Germline V gives CDR1 MNHGY, CDR2 SAAAGT. The V gene lost 2 bases and the J gene lost 7 bases, with 11 bases spanning the gap. The CDR3 is 14 amino acids. The CDR3 region is CASSYRQGSEKLFF. The CDR3 DNA reads TGTGCCAGCAGTTACAGGCAGGGAAGTGAAAAACTGTTTTTT.

This clone appeared a few times. DNA for the CDR3: TGTGCCAGCAGCTACGGACGTTTGAACACTGAAGCTTTCTTT. Translated: CASSYGRLNTEAFF. The chain couples TRBV11-3 to TRBJ1-1; D gene unclear. The CDR3 totals 14 residues. The germline CDR1 and CDR2 sequences are SGHNT and YENEEA. Trimming cost V 4 bases and J 0 bases, with 9 bases left between them. The whole variable domain, remainder taken from reference TRBV11-3 and TRBJ1-1, is EAGVVQSPRYKIIEKKQPVAFWCNPISGHNTLYWYLQNLGQGPELLIRYENEEAVDDSQLPKDRFSAERLKGVDSTLKIQPAELGDSAVYLCASSYGRLNTEAFFGQGTRLTVV.

This chain uses TRBV28 with TRBJ1-4; D unclear. There are 13 residues in the CDR3. V lost 10 bases to trimming and J lost 0 bases, with 9 bases between them. Germline values: CDR1 MDHEN, CDR2 SYDVKM. The CDR3 here is CAIQSPTNEKLFF. CDR3 nucleotide sequence: TGTGCCATTCAAAGCCCAACTAATGAAAAACTGTTTTTT.

J is TRBJ2-7 and V is TRBV28; tentative D call: TRBD1 (5 bases). Germline V gives CDR1 MDHEN, CDR2 SYDVKM. The CDR3 covers 14 residues. V was pared by 6 bases and J by 6 bases, with 18 bases between. Here the CDR3 reads CASSLMQGLSEQYF. The CDR3 region has the DNA TGTGCCAGCAGCTTGATGCAGGGTCTGAGCGAGCAGTACTTC.

V and J are TRBV11-1 and TRBJ1-4, with D tentatively TRBD1 (6 bases). V lost 4 bases, J lost 8 bases, and 14 bases lay in between. The CDR3 runs 14 residues. Germline V gene data show CDR1 as SGHAT and CDR2 as FQDESV (reference sequence). CDR3 in amino acids: CASSSRGGREKLFF. CDR3 nucleotides: TGTGCCAGCAGCTCCCGGGGGGGCAGGGAAAAACTGTTTTTT.

V and J are TRBV9 and TRBJ2-3; possibly TRBD1 for D (6 bases). The length of the CDR3 is 13 residues. Germline loops: CDR1 SGDLS, CDR2 YYNGEE. The V end was cut by 5 bases, the J end by 2 bases, with 9 bases between. The CDR3 nucleotides read TGTGCCAGCAGTAGGACAGCCACAGATACGCAGTATTTT. Protein product: CASSRTATDTQYF. The full variable domain, in which reference TRBV9 and TRBJ2-3 provide the parts outside the CDR3, is DSGVTQTPKHLITATGQRVTLRCSPRSGDLSVYWYQQSLDQGLQFLIQYYNGEERAKGNILERFSAQQFPDLHSELNLSSLELGDSALYFCASSRTATDTQYFGPGTRLTVL.